This T cell receptor beta chain was obtained from a study of T cell repertoires in cytomegalovirus infection. About the study: HLA-B-restricted CMV epitopes that are well studied, plus recently identified HLA-C-restricted ones, were used by the study. Public TCR beta signatures indicated both CMV infection and matching HLA type. Study-level results: HLA-C-restricted CMV-specific TCR beta clonotypes prevailed in the ex vivo response. The cumulative frequency of public TCR beta families identified carriers of CMV plus the relevant HLA.

In regard to this clonotype: Its antigen is currently unknown.

TCRdb itself ran the reads through MiXCR, one entry per CDR3 protein. Here the sample spans 60,000 to 75,000 distinct CDR3 sequences, about 27% being singletons. The germline gives CDR1 GTSNPN, CDR2 SVGIG (reference sequence). V was cut by 4 bases and J by 3 bases, with 9 bases left in between. This CDR3 region has 12 residues. The sample consisted of CD8+ T cells from cultured PBMCs, taken from culture after CMV antigen stimulation. This TCR was recovered from a human donor in good health (CMV status not recorded). Some clones in this sample may be carry-over from other donors' samples. This chain uses TRBV30 with TRBJ1-1; D call uncertain. In DNA, the CDR3 is TGTGCCTGGAACGCAGGCTACACTGAAGCTTTCTTT. Translation gives CAWNAGYTEAFF.